This T cell receptor beta chain appears in the sequencing data of a study of blood T cell repertoires in COVID-19. The data were produced by immunoSEQ multiplex PCR, yet TCRdb's version contains in-frame clones alone and is incomplete. This sample has 75,000 or so clones, with approximately 85% found just once. This clone was observed a single time. V dropped 3 bases and J dropped 7 bases, with 7 bases sitting between them. This CDR3 comprises 13 residues. CDR1 and CDR2 (germline): LNHDA, SQIVND (reference sequence). The sequenced sample was peripheral blood. The clonotype comes from a man in his sixties or seventies with acute or convalescent COVID-19. The chain uses TRBV19 and TRBJ1-6; no reliable D call. The CDR3 DNA is TGTGCCAGTAGTATGGGCAGAAATTCACCCCTCCACTTT. This encodes CASSMGRNSPLHF. Together with reference TRBV19 and TRBJ1-6, the CDR3 gives the full variable domain: DGGITQSPKYLFRKEGQNVTLSCEQNLNHDAMYWYRQDPGQGLRLIYYSQIVNDFQKGDIAEGYSVSREKKESFPLTVTSAQKNPTAFYLCASSMGRNSPLHFGNGTRLTVT.